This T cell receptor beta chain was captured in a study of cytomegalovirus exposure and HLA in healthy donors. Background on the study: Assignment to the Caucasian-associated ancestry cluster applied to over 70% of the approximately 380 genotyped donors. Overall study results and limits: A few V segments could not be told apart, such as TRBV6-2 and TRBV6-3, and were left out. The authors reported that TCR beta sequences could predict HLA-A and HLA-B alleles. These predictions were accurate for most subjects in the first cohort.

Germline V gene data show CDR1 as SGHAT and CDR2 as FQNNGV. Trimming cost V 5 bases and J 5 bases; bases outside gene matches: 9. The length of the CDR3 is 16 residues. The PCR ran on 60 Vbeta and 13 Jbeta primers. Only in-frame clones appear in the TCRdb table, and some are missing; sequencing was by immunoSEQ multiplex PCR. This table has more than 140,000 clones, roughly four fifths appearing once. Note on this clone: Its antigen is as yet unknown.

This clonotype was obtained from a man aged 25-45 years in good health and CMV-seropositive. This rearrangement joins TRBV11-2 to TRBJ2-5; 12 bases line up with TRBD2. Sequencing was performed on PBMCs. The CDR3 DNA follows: TGTGCCAGCAGCCCAACCAGCCTAGCGGGGGGGGAGACCCAGTACTTC. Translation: CASSPTSLAGGETQYF.